This T cell receptor beta chain was sequenced for a study of metastatic and nonmetastatic thyroid tumors (dated by TCRdb to about 2020). The study in broad terms: The researchers compared repertoires between peripheral blood samples and tumor or nodule tissue samples from patients with malignant or benign thyroid disease. Study-wide findings and limitations: In both blood and tumor samples, malignant tumors were reported to have significantly higher TCR beta diversity than benign nodules.

Libraries were prepared through PCR. For sequencing, an Illumina HiSeq 4000 was employed. The TCR beta-chain CDR3 region of each patient was profiled by high-throughput sequencing. Turning to the authors' computational methods: Drawing on CDR3 differences between clinicopathological groups, the researchers built a classifier meant to tell apart patients with distant-metastatic papillary thyroid cancer. The Shannon index was used to measure repertoire diversity, and the Morisita-Horn index was used to measure how similar tumor and blood repertoires were. The raw public reads went through TCRdb reprocessing: fastp at Q25, MiXCR clone calling, in-frame beta chains kept. The V and J calls come from TCRdb's annotation, not from the publication. Recorded for this sample are tens of thousands of clones; roughly an eighth of them occurred a single time. The ten biggest clones cover about 10% of the sample.

No treatment had been received by any patient before thyroid surgery. The study retrospectively analysed patient clinical samples collected from about 2012 to 2018 using T-cell receptor beta sequencing. V sheds 2 bases and J sheds 1 base, leaving 15 bases between their ends. CDR1 and CDR2 are drawn from the germline V gene: SGDLS, YYNGEE. From the cysteine up to the phenylalanine, the CDR3 has a length of 17 residues. Only the CDR3 DNA is retained, 51 bases long and in frame from the first base. This clone has at least ten counts. Its target antigen remains unknown. The input lacks base qualities; no much larger clone sits a single base away. This sample includes further DNA sequences coding for the same CDR3.

The chain couples TRBV9 to TRBJ2-2; 6 matching bases give a weak D call of TRBD2. Sequencing was done on a sample of tumor tissue. The receptor was derived from a female donor with papillary thyroid cancer or a benign thyroid nodule (not recorded which). Some clones in this sample may be carry-over from other donors' samples. DNA sequence: TGTGCCAGCAGCGTCCGGCGGGAAAGTGGGAACACCGGGGAGCTGTTTTTT. This yields the protein CASSVRRESGNTGELFF.